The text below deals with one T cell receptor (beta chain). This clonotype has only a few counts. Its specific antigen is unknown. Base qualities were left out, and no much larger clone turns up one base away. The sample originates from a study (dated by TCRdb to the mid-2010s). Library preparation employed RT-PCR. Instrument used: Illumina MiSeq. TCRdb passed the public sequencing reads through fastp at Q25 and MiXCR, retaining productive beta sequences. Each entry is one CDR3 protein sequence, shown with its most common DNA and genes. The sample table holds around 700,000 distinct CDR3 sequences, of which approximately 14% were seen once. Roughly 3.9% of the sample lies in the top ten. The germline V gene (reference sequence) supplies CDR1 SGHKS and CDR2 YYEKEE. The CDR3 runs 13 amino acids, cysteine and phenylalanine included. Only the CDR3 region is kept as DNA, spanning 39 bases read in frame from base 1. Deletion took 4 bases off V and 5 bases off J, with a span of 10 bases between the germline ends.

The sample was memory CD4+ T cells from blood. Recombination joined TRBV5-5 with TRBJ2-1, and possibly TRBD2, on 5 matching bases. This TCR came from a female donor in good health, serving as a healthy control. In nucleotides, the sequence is TGTGCCAGCAGCAAGGACTTAGACAATGAGCAGTTCTTC. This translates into CASSKDLDNEQFF.